The entry that follows covers one TCR beta chain sequence. Original processing methods: Owing to the provision of junction-only sequences devoid of quality scores by immunoSEQ, filtering differed. Here immunoSEQ multiplex PCR was the method, and the copy in TCRdb shows in-frame clones only, minus some. Clone size and the V and J calls come from that table; the DNA yielded D and trimming. This table has 2 million or so clones, over 85% appearing once. This entry comes from a study of shared clonotypes between healthy human individuals. Across the study: Participating donors consisted of two women and a few men aged 18 to 49.

The V gene's germline CDR1 is SGHRS and CDR2 YFSETQ. Deletions cut 4 bases from V and 0 bases from J, with 13 bases between. The CDR3 consists of 16 residues. Sample: naive CD4+ T cells sorted from blood. Stated subset: CD45RA+ positively selected. The V call is TRBV5-1, the J call TRBJ1-4; a weak D match, TRBD1 (5 bases). The TCR comes from a man aged 18 to 30 in good health. In DNA, the CDR3 is TGCGCCAGCAGCACTGGGACCTTAACAACTAATGAAAAACTGTTTTTT. This codes for CASSTGTLTTNEKLFF.